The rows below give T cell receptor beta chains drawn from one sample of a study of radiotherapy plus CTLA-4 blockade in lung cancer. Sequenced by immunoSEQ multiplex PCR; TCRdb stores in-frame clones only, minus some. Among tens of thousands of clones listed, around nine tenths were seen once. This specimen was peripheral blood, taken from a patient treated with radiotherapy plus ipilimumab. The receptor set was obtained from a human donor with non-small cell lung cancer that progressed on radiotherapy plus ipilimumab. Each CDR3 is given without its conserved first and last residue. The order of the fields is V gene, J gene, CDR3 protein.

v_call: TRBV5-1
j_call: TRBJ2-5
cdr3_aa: ASSLVRGLGETQY

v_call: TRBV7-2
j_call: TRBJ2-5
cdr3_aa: ASSFGQVETQY

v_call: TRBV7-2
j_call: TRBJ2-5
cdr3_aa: ASSLVDQETQY

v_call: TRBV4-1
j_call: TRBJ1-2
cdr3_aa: ASSQSRTGSYGYT

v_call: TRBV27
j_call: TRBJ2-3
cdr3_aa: ASSMYLGRWTDTQY

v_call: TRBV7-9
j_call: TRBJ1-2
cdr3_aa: ASSEGDSFYGYT

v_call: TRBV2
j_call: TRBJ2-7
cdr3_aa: ASSKDREGLEQY

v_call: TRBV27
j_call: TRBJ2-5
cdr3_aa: ASSSLQGWKETQY

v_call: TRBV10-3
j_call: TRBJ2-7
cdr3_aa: AISESTGGYEQY

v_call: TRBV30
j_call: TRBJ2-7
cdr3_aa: AWRRGQAYEQY

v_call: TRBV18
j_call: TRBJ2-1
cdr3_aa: ASSPGVNEQF

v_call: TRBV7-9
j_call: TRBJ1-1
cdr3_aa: ASSLQGVGTEAF

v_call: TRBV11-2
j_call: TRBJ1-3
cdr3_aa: ASSFVTGLGNTIY

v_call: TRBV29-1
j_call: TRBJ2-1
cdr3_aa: SVDGGRTLYNEQF